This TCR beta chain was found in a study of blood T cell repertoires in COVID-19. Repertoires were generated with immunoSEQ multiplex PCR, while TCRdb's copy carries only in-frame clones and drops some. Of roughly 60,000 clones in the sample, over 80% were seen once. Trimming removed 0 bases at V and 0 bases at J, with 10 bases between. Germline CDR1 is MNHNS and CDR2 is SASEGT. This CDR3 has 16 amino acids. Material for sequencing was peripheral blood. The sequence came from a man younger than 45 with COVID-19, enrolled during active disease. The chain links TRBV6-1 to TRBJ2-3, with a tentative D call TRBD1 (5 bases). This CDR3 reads CASSEARGASTDTQYF. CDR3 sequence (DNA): TGTGCCAGCAGTGAAGCTAGGGGTGCGAGCACAGATACGCAGTATTTT.